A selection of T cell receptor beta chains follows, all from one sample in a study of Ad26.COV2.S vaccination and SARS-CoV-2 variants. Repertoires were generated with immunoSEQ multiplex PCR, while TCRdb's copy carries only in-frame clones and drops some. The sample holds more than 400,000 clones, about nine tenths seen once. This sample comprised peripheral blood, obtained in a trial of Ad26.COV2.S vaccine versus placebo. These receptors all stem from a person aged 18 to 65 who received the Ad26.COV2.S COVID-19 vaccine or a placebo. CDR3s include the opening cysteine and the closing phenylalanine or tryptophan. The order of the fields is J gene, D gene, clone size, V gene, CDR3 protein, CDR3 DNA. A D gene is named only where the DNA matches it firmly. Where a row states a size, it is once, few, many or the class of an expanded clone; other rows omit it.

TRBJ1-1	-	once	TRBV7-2	CASRRPLNTEAFF	TGTGCCAGCAGACGCCCCTTGAACACTGAAGCTTTCTTT
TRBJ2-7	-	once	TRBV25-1	CASRERGYEQYF	TGTGCCAGCAGGGAGAGGGGGTACGAGCAGTACTTC
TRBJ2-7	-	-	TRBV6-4	CANPSGGSGEQYF	TGTGCCAACCCCAGCGGAGGTTCTGGCGAGCAGTACTTC
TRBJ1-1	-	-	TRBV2	CASRELSGLEAFF	TGTGCCAGCAGGGAGTTAAGTGGGCTTGAAGCTTTCTTT
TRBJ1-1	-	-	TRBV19	CASGRLNTEAFF	TGTGCCAGCGGACGGCTGAACACTGAAGCTTTCTTT
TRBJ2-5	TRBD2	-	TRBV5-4	CASTGGSTQYF	TGTGCCAGCACCGGGGGGTCGACCCAGTACTTC
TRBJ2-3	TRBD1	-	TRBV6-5	CASSSGTGADTQYF	TGTGCCAGCAGTTCAGGGACAGGGGCAGATACGCAGTATTTT
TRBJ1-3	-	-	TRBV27	CASSSRGSGNTIYF	TGTGCCAGCAGTTCGCGGGGTTCTGGAAACACCATATATTTT
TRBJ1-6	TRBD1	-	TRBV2	CASALQGAPNSPLHF	TGTGCCAGCGCGCTCCAGGGGGCCCCTAATTCACCCCTCCACTTT
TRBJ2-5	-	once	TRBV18	CASSLGVAEETQYF	TGTGCCAGCTCACTCGGGGTAGCGGAAGAGACCCAGTACTTC
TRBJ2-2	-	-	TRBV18	CASSPYTNTGELFF	TGTGCCAGCTCACCCTATACGAACACCGGGGAGCTGTTTTTT
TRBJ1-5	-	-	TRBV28	CASFTGLNQPQHF	TGTGCCAGCTTTACAGGGCTTAATCAGCCCCAGCATTTT
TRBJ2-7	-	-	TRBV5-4	CASSSRSGAGYPYEQYF	TGTGCCAGCAGCTCCCGGTCGGGCGCGGGCTATCCCTACGAGCAGTACTTC
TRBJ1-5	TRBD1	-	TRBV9	CASSVGTGAPNQPQHF	TGTGCCAGCAGCGTCGGGACAGGGGCGCCCAATCAGCCCCAGCATTTT
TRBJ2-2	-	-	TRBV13	CASSLGGQSLYTGELFF	TGTGCCAGCAGCTTAGGAGGACAGAGCCTGTACACCGGGGAGCTGTTTTTT
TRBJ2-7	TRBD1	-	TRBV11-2	CASSLLGGRGYEQYF	TGTGCCAGCAGCTTGTTAGGGGGCAGGGGCTACGAGCAGTACTTC
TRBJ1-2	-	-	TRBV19	CASNLAGYGYTF	TGTGCCAGTAATCTGGCAGGCTATGGCTACACCTTC
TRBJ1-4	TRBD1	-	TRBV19	CASSNPGQGDEKLFF	TGTGCCAGTAGTAATCCGGGACAGGGGGATGAAAAACTGTTTTTT
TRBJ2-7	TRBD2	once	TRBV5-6	CASSGAGGGYEQYF	TGTGCCAGCAGCGGGGCTGGCGGGGGATACGAGCAGTACTTC
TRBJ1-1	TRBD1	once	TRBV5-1	CASSSGQEKGGKSTEAFF	TGCGCCAGCAGCTCCGGACAGGAAAAAGGGGGGAAGAGTACTGAAGCTTTCTTT
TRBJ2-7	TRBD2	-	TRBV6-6	CASRRSRGGSSYEQYF	TGTGCCAGCAGGCGATCCCGCGGGGGGAGCTCCTACGAGCAGTACTTC
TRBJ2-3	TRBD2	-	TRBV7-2	CASSWGGVRSDTQYF	TGTGCCAGCAGCTGGGGGGGGGTGCGGTCAGATACGCAGTATTTT
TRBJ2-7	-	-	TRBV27	CASSFVRNSEQYF	TGTGCCAGCAGTTTCGTCAGGAATTCCGAGCAGTACTTC
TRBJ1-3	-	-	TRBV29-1	CSAKGVTGIPGNTIYF	TGCAGCGCTAAGGGTGTCACAGGGATCCCTGGAAACACCATATATTTT
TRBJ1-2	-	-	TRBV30	CAWTAVGDGGYTF	TGTGCCTGGACCGCGGTAGGGGACGGGGGCTACACCTTC
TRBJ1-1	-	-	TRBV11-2	CASSPLHLGRGRGTEAFF	TGTGCCAGCAGCCCCCTCCACTTGGGCAGGGGAAGAGGCACTGAAGCTTTCTTT
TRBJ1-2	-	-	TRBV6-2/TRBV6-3	CASSYSNYGYTF	TGTGCCAGCAGTTACTCTAACTATGGCTACACCTTC
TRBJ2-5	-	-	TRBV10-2	CASSEQTGRGETQYF	TGCGCCAGCAGTGAACAAACCGGGCGGGGAGAGACCCAGTACTTC
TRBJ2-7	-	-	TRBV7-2	CASSRARGAPNEQYF	TGTGCCAGCAGCCGTGCCCGGGGGGCCCCTAACGAGCAGTACTTC
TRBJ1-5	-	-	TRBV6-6	CASSSGTKNQPQHF	TGTGCCAGCAGTTCCGGGACAAAGAATCAGCCCCAGCATTTT
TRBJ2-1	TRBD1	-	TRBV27	CASSQQGAQYNEQFF	TGTGCCAGCAGTCAACAGGGGGCGCAGTACAATGAGCAGTTCTTC
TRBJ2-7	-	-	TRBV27	CATTDTGRDEQYF	TGTGCCACTACGGATACGGGAAGGGATGAGCAGTACTTC
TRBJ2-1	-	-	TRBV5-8	CASSLVYYNEQFF	TGTGCCAGCAGCTTGGTCTATTACAATGAGCAGTTCTTC
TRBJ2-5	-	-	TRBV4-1	CASSPAPMETQYF	TGCGCCAGCAGCCCCGCGCCGATGGAGACCCAGTACTTC
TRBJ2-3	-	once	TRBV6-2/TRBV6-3	CASSYDSSIVDTQYF	TGTGCCAGCAGTTACGACTCCTCGATCGTGGATACGCAGTATTTT
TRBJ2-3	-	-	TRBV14	CASSQDLFAGDTQYF	TGTGCCAGCAGCCAAGATTTATTTGCGGGAGATACGCAGTATTTT
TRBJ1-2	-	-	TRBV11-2	CASSSRTRSYGYTF	TGTGCCAGCAGCTCGCGAACTAGGAGCTATGGCTACACCTTC
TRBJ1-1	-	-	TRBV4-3	CASSQDRVNTEAFF	TGCGCCAGCAGCCAAGATCGGGTGAACACTGAAGCTTTCTTT
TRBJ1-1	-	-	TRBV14	CASSQAPMNTEAFF	TGTGCCAGCAGCCAAGCCCCCATGAACACTGAAGCTTTCTTT
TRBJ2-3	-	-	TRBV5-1	CASSPEGVDTQYF	TGCGCCAGCAGCCCGGAGGGGGTAGATACGCAGTATTTT
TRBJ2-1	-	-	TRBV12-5	CASGLAAYNEQFF	TGTGCTAGTGGTTTGGCCGCCTACAATGAGCAGTTCTTC
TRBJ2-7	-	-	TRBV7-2	CASSSATGNEQYF	TGTGCCAGCAGCTCTGCGACTGGAAACGAGCAGTACTTC
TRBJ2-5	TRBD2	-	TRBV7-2	CASSLAAGWRWLAGIQETQYF	TGTGCCAGCAGCTTAGCGGCAGGTTGGCGCTGGCTAGCGGGAATACAAGAGACCCAGTACTTC
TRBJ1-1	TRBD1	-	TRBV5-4	CASSLEVGGPTEAFF	TGTGCCAGCAGCTTGGAGGTAGGGGGCCCCACTGAAGCTTTCTTT
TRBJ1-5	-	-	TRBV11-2	CASSLSNNQPQHF	TGTGCCAGCAGCTTAAGCAACAATCAGCCCCAGCATTTT
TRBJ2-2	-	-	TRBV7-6	CASNLAGELFF	TGTGCCAGCAACCTAGCCGGGGAGCTGTTTTTT
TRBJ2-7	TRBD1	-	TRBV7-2	CASSLGTGVTEQYF	TGTGCCAGCAGCTTAGGGACAGGGGTCACCGAGCAGTACTTC
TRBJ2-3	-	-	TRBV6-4	CASSDPRPGLLLAYTQYF	TGTGCCAGCAGTGACCCCCGGCCTGGACTGCTACTCGCCTATACGCAGTATTTT
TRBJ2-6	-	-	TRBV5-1	CASSLGGSGANVLTF	TGCGCCAGCAGCTTGGGAGGCTCTGGGGCCAACGTCCTGACTTTC
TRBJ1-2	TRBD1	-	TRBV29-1	CSVLTGGYGYTF	TGCAGCGTCCTAACAGGGGGCTATGGCTACACCTTC
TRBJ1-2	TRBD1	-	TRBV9	CASSPRQGAGGYTF	TGTGCCAGCAGCCCTCGACAGGGGGCGGGTGGCTACACCTTC
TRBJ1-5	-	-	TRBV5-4	CATRDTHSNQPQHF	TGTGCCACCCGGGACACACATAGCAATCAGCCCCAGCATTTT
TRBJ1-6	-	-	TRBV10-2	CASSELGSVSYNSPLHF	TGCGCCAGCAGTGAACTCGGTAGTGTCTCCTATAATTCACCCCTCCACTTT
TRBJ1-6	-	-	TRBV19	CASSIVGHQPLHF	TGTGCCAGTAGTATCGTGGGACATCAGCCCCTCCACTTT
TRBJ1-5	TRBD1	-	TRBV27	CASSRTGSQPQHF	TGTGCCAGCAGCCGGACAGGGTCTCAGCCCCAGCATTTT
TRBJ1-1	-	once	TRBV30	CAWSRGMNTEAFF	TGTGCCTGGAGTAGGGGGATGAACACTGAAGCTTTCTTT
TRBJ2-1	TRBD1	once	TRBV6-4	CASSDSGGLYNEQFF	TGTGCCAGCAGTGACTCAGGGGGCCTCTACAATGAGCAGTTCTTC